This T cell receptor beta chain was documented in a study of T-cell reconstitution after alpha-beta-depleted transplantation in children (dated by TCRdb to the mid-2010s). Study-level background: T-cell immune reconstitution after TCRalphabeta/CD19-depleted allogeneic hematopoietic cell transplantation in children was quantitatively tracked in the study by means of TCR repertoire profiling.

Trimming costs V 1 base and J 2 bases, and their ends lie 15 bases apart. The CDR3 has 16 amino acids, counting the end cysteine and phenylalanine. Only CDR3 DNA remains: 48 bases, in frame from the first base. Taken from the germline V gene (reference sequence), the CDR1 and CDR2 loops are DFQATT and SNEGSKA. Ten or more counts support this clonotype. What antigen it recognizes has not been identified. No much larger clone is present one base from it, and per-base qualities are unavailable. The library was made by PCR. Sequencer: Illumina HiSeq 2500. To normalize quantification of the TCRbeta repertoire, the TCR libraries were built with molecular barcoding that relied on unique molecular identifiers. In TCRdb, the public reads were trimmed at Q25 with fastp and aligned with MiXCR, with productive beta chains retained. A single entry per CDR3 protein holds the most common genes and DNA from its merged rows. The sample table shows hundreds of thousands of distinct CDR3 sequences, and 13% are seen once. Of the sample, about 0.77% is held by the ten largest clones.

Results and caveats for the whole study, not just this receptor: Over the following months the frequencies of hyperexpanded clones went down, and after one year T-cell counts and TCRbeta diversity were mostly credited to newly produced T cells. Apparently early alphabetaT-cell count recovery about two months after transplant reportedly relied on only several hundred rapidly expanded clones derived from non-depleted graft cells. In some patients, the high TCRbeta diversity seen at day 60 was put down to recipient T cells and intrathymic progenitors that had survived conditioning.

Explained via the paper, the treatment or condition label denotes: allogeneic hematopoietic cell transplantation with graft depleted of TCRalphabeta T cells and CD19 B cells. The transplant recipients were children given TCRalphabeta/CD19-depleted allogeneic hematopoietic cell grafts. The sample was PBMCs, taken before TCRalphabeta/CD19-depleted stem cell transplant. This TCR came from a girl aged 2 to 9 with congenital amegakaryocytic thrombocytopenia, due to receive a stem cell transplant. Recombination linked TRBV20-1 to TRBJ1-5; the D gene is perhaps TRBD1, from 5 matching bases. For the CDR3, the sequence is CSARVHGGGRNQPQHF. The DNA sequence is TGCAGTGCTAGAGTCCATGGCGGGGGACGCAATCAGCCCCAGCATTTT.